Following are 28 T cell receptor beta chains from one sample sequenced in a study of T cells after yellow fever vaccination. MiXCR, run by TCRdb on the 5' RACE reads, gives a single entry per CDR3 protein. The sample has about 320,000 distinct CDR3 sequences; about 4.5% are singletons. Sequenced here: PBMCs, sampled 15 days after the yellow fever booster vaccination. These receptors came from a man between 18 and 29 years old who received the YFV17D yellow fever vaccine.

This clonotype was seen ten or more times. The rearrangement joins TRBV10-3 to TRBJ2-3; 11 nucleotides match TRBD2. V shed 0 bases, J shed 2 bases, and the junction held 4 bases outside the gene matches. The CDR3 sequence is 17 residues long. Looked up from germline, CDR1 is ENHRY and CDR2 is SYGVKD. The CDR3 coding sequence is TGTGCCATCAGTGAGTCGCGACTAGCGGGGCTCACAGATACGCAGTATTTT. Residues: CAISESRLAGLTDTQYF.

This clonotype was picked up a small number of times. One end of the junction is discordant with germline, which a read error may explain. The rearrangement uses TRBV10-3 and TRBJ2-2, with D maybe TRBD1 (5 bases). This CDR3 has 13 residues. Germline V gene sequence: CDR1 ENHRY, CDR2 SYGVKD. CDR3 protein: CAIRESGTGELFF. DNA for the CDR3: TGTGCCATCAGGGAGTCAGGGACCGGGGAGCTGTTTTTT.

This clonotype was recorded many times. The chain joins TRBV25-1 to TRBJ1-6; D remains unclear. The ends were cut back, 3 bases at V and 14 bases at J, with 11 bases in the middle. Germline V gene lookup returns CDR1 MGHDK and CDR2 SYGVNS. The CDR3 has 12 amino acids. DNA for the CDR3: TGTGCCAGCAGTGACTCTGCGTTATCCCTCCACTTT. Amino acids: CASSDSALSLHF.

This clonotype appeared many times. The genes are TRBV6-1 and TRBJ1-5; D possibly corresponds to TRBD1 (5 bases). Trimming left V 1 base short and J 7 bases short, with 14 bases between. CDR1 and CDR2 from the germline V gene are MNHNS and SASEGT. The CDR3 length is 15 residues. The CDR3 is CASSEGTGGWQPQHF. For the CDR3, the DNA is TGTGCCAGCAGTGAAGGCACCGGGGGATGGCAGCCCCAGCATTTT.

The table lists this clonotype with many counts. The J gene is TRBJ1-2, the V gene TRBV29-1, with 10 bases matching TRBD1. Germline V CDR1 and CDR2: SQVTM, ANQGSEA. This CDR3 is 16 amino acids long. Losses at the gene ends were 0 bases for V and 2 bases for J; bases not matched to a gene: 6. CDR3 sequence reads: CSVEDLGDRGNYGYTF. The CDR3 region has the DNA TGCAGCGTTGAAGATCTTGGGGACAGGGGAAACTATGGCTACACCTTC.

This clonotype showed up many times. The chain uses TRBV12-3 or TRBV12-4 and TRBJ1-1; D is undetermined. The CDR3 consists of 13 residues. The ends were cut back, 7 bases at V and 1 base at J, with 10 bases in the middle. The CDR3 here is CASTPWENTEAFF. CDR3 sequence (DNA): TGTGCCAGCACCCCATGGGAGAACACTGAAGCTTTCTTT.

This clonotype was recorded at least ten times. The CDR3 DNA reads as TGCGCCAGCAGTAGGGACAAGGGTAAAGAGACCCAGTACTTC. Translation: CASSRDKGKETQYF. The chain carries TRBV5-1 and TRBJ2-5; possible D gene TRBD1, 6 bases. Germline CDR1 is SGHRS and CDR2 is YFSETQ. Trimming cost V 5 bases and J 3 bases, with 14 bases left between them. The CDR3 totals 14 residues.

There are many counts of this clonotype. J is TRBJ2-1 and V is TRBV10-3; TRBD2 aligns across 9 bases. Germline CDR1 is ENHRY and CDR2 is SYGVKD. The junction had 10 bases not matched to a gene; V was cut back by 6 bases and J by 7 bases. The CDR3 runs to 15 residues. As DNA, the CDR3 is TGTGCCATCAGCGACCCCTTAGCGGGGGTTAATGAGCAGTTCTTC. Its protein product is CAISDPLAGVNEQFF.

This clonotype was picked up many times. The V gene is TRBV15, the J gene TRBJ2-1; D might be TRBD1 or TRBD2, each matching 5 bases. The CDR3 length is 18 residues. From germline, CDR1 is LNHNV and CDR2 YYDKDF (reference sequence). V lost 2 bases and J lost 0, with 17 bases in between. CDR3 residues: CATSRSAKGPSSYNEQFF. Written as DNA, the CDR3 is TGTGCCACCAGCAGATCAGCAAAGGGACCGAGCTCCTACAATGAGCAGTTCTTC.

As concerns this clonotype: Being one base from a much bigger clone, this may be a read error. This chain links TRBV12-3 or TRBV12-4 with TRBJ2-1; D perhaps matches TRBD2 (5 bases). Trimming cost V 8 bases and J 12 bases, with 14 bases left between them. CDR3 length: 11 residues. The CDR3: CASCLGSGQFF. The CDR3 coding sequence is TGTGCCAGCTGCTTGGGGAGTGGGCAGTTCTTC.

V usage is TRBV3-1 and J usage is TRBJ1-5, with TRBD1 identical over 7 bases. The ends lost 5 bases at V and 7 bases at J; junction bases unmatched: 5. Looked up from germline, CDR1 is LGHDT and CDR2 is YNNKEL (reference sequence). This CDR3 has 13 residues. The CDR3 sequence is CASSRQGIQPQHF. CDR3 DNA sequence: TGTGCCAGCAGCAGACAGGGTATCCAGCCCCAGCATTTT.

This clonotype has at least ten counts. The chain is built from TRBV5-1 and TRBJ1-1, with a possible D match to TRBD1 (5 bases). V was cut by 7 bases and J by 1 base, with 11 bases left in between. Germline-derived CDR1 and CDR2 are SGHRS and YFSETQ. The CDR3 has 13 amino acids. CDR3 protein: CASGRGENTEAFF. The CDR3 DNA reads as TGCGCCAGCGGACGGGGGGAGAACACTGAAGCTTTCTTT.

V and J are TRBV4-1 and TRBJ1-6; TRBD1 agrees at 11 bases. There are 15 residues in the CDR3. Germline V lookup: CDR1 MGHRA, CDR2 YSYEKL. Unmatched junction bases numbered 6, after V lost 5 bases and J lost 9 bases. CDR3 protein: CASSAPGTGGSPLHF. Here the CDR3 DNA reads TGCGCCAGCAGCGCTCCCGGGACAGGGGGTTCACCCCTCCACTTT.

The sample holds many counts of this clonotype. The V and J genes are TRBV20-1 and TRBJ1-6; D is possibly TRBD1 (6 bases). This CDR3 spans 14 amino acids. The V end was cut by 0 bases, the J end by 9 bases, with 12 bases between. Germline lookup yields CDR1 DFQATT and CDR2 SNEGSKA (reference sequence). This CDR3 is CSARDRGASSPLHF. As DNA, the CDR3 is TGCAGTGCTAGAGATCGGGGGGCTAGTTCACCCCTCCACTTT.

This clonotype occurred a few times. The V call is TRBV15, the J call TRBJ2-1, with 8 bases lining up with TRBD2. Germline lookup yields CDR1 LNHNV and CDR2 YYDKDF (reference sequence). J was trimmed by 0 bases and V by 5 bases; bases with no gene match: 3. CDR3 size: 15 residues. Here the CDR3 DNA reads TGTGCCACCAGCGGCCGGGGGGGCTCCTACAATGAGCAGTTCTTC. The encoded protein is CATSGRGGSYNEQFF.

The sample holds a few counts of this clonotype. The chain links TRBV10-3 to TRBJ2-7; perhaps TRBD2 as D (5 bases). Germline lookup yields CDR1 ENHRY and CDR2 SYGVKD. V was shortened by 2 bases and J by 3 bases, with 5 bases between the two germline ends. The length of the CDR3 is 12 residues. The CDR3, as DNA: TGTGCCATCAGTGAGACTAGCTACGAGCAGTACTTC. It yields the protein CAISETSYEQYF.

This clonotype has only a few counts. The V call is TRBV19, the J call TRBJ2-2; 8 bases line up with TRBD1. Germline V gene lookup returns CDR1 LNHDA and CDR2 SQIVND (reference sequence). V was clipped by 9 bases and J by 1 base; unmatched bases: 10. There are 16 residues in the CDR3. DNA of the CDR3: TGTGCCAGCTCCCCTCGTGGACAGGGGAACACCGGGGAGCTGTTTTTT. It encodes CASSPRGQGNTGELFF.

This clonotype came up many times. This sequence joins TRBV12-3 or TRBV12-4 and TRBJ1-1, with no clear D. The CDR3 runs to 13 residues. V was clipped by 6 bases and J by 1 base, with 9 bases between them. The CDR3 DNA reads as TGTGCCAGCAGAGCGGAAGAGAACACTGAAGCTTTCTTT. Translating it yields CASRAEENTEAFF.

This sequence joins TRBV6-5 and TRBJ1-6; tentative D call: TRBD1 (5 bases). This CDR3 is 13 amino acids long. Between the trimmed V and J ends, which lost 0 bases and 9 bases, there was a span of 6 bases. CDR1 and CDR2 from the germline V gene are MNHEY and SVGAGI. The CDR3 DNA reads TGTGCCAGCAGTTACTCTCAGGGTTCACCCCTCCACTTT. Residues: CASSYSQGSPLHF.

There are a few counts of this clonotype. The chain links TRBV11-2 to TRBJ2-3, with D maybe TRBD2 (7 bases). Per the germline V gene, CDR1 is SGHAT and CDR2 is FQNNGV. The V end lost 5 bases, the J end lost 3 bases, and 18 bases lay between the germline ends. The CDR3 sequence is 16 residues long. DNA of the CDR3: TGTGCCAGCAGCGGTTGGGGCGGGGGCCTGACAGATACGCAGTATTTT. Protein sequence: CASSGWGGGLTDTQYF. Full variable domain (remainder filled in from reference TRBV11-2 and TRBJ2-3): EAGVAQSPRYKIIEKRQSVAFWCNPISGHATLYWYQQILGQGPKLLIQFQNNGVVDDSQLPKDRFSAERLKGVDSTLKIQPAKLEDSAVYLCASSGWGGGLTDTQYFGPGTRLTVL.

The CDR3 nucleotides read TGTGCCAGCAGAAACAGGGGGGAGGGTCAGCCCCAGCATTTT. It translates to CASRNRGEGQPQHF. The chain joins TRBV6-6 to TRBJ1-5; 8 positions agree with TRBD1. Germline loops: CDR1 MNHNY, CDR2 SVGAGI (reference sequence). Trimming cost V 6 bases and J 6 bases; bases outside gene matches: 7. CDR3 length: 14 residues.

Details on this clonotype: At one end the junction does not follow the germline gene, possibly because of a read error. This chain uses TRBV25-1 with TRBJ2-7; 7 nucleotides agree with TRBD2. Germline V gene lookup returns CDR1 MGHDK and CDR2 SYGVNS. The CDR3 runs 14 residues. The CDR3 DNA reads TGTGCCAGCAGTGAAGCTAGCGGATTTGTAGAGCTGTACTTC. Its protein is CASSEASGFVELYF.

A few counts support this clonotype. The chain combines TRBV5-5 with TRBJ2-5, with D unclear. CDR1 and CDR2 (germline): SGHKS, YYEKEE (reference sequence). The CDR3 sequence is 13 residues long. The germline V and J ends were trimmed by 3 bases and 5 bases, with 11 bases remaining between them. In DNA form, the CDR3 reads TGTGCCAGCAGCTCGGGCATCGCGGAGACCCAGTACTTC. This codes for CASSSGIAETQYF.

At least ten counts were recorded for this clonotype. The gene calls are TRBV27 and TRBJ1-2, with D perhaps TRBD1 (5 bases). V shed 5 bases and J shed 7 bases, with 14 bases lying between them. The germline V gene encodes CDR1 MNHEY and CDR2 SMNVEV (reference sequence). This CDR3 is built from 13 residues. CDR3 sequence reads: CASSVLQDRGYTF. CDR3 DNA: TGTGCCAGCAGTGTATTACAGGACCGTGGCTACACCTTC.

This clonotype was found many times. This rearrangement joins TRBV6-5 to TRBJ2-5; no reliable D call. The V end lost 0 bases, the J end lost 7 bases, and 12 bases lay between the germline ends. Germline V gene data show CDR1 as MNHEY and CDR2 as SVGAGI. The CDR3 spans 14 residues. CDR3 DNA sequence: TGTGCCAGCAGTTACTCTAGGCTGGTCCGGACCCAGTACTTC. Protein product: CASSYSRLVRTQYF.

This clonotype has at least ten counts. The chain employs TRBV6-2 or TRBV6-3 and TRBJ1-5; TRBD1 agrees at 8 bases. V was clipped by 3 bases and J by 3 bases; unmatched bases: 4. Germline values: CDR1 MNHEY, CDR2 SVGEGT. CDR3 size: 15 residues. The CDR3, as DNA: TGTGCCAGCAGTTATACAGGGGGGAACAATCAGCCCCAGCATTTT. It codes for CASSYTGGNNQPQHF.

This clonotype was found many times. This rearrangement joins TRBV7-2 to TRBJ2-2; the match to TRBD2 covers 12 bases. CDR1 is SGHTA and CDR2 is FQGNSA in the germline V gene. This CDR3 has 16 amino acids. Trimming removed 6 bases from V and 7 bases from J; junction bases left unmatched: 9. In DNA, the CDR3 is TGTGCCAGCAGGGCTAACGGACTAGCGGGGATCGGGGAGCTGTTTTTT. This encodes CASRANGLAGIGELFF.

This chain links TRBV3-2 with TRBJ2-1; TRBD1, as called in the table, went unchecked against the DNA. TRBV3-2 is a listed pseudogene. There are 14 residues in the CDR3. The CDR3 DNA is TGTGCCAGCAGCCCGCCGGGAATTCTCAATGAGCAGTTCTTC. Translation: CASSPPGILNEQFF.